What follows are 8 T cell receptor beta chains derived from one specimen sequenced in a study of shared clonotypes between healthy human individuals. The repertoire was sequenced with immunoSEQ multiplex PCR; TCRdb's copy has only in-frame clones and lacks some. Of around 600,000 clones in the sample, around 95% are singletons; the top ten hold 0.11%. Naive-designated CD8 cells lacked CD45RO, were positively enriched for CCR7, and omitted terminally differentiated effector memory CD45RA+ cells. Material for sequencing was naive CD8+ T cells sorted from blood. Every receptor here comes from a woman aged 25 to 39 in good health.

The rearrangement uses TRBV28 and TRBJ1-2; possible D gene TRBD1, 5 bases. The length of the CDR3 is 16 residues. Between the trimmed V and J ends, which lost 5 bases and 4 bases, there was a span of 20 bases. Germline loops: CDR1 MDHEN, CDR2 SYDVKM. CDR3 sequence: CASSPSRGGTIYGYTF. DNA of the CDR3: TGTGCCAGCAGTCCCTCACGGGGAGGGACTATCTATGGCTACACCTTC.

This chain's CDR3 is CASSLGQGEREKLFF. The CDR3 nucleotides read TGTGCCAGCAGTTTGGGACAGGGGGAACGTGAAAAACTGTTTTTT. The chain is built from TRBV6-6 and TRBJ1-4; 11 bases match TRBD1. In germline, CDR1 is MNHNY, CDR2 SVGAGI (reference sequence). Unmatched junction bases numbered 5, after V lost 4 bases and J lost 7 bases. The CDR3 totals 15 residues.

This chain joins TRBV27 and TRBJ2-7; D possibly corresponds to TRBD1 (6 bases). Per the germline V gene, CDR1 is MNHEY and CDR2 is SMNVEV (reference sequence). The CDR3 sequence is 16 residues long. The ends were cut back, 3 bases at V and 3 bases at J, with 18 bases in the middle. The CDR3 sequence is CASSFSAGARFYEQYF. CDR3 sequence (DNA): TGTGCCAGCAGTTTCTCTGCAGGGGCCCGATTCTACGAGCAGTACTTC.

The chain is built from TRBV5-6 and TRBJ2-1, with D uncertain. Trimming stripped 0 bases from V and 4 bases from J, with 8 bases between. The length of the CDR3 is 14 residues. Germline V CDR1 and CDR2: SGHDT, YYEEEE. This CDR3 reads CASSLGTSYNEQFF. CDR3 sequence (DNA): TGTGCCAGCAGCTTGGGAACAAGTTACAATGAGCAGTTCTTC. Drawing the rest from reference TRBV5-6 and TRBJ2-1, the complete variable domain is DAGVTQSPTHLIKTRGQQVTLRCSPKSGHDTVSWYQQALGQGPQFIFQYYEEEERQRGNFPDRFSGHQFPNYSSELNVNALLLGDSALYLCASSLGTSYNEQFFGPGTRLTVL.

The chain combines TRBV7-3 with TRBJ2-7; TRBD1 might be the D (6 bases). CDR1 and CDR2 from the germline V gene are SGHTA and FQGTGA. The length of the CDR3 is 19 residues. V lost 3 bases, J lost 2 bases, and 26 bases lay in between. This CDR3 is CASSFRSSHYRDTAYEQYF. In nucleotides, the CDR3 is TGTGCCAGCAGCTTCCGTTCGTCCCATTACCGGGACACCGCCTACGAGCAGTACTTC.

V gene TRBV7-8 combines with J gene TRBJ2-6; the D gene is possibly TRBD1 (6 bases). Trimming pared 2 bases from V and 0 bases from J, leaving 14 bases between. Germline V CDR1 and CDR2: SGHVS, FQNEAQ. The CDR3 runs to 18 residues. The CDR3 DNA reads TGTGCCAGCAGCTTAAGGCAGGGGACCCTCTCTGGGGCCAACGTCCTGACTTTC. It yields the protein CASSLRQGTLSGANVLTF. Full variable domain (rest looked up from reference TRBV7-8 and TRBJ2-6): GAGVSQSPRYKVAKRGQDVALRCDPISGHVSLFWYQQALGQGPEFLTYFQNEAQLDKSGLPSDRFFAERPEGSVSTLKIQRTQQEDSAVYLCASSLRQGTLSGANVLTFGAGSRLTVL.

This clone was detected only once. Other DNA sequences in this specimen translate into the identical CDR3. Here the CDR3 DNA reads TGTGCCAGCAGTTACTCAGGGACTAGCGGCTACGAGCAGTACTTC. Translated: CASSYSGTSGYEQYF. This chain uses TRBV6-6 with TRBJ2-7; TRBD2 agrees at 11 bases. Germline V CDR1 and CDR2: MNHNY, SVGAGI (reference sequence). CDR3 size: 15 residues. V trimming: 0 bases; J trimming: 3 bases; junction bases outside the gene matches: 1.

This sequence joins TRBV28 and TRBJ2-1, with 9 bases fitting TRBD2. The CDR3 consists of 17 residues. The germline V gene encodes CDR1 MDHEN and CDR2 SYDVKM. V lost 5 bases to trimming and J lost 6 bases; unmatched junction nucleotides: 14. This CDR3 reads CASSPTSGLAGFNEQFF. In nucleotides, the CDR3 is TGTGCCAGCAGTCCTACCTCAGGGCTAGCGGGATTCAATGAGCAGTTCTTC. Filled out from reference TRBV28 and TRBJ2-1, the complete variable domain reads DVKVTQSSRYLVKRTGEKVFLECVQDMDHENMFWYRQDPGLGLRLIYFSYDVKMKEKGDIPEGYSVSREKKERFSLILESASTNQTSMYLCASSPTSGLAGFNEQFFGPGTRLTVL.